This T cell receptor (beta chain) was sequenced for a study of blood T cell repertoires in COVID-19. Study summary: COVID-19 samples, acute and convalescent, were from the United States, Italy and Spain.

There are a few counts of this clone. Other DNA sequences of this sample code for an identical CDR3. The junction had 5 bases not matched to a gene; V was cut back by 4 bases and J by 1 base. The CDR3 spans 14 residues. Germline V gene sequence: CDR1 SGHNT, CDR2 YYREEE (reference sequence). How the authors handled the data: The assay estimated nucleated cells by amplifying reference gene primers. Assay used: immunoSEQ multiplex PCR; TCRdb lists only in-frame clones, some missing. V and J calls and clone size are copied from that table; D and trimming were computed from the DNA. In the table there are 60,000 to 95,000 clones, roughly 90% of which are singletons.

Source material: peripheral blood. This chain links TRBV5-4 with TRBJ2-7; 7 nucleotides agree with TRBD2. The sequence was obtained from a woman older than 75 with active or convalescent COVID-19. In DNA form, the CDR3 reads TGTGCCAGCAGCCGGGACTACCTTTCCTACGAGCAGTACTTC. Its translation is CASSRDYLSYEQYF.